This T cell receptor (beta chain) originates from a study of shared clonotypes between healthy human individuals. This clone is a singleton in its sample. Between the trimmed V and J ends, which lost 7 bases and 8 bases, there was a span of 11 bases. From germline, CDR1 is SNHLY and CDR2 FYNNEI. This CDR3 has 12 amino acids. The table came from immunoSEQ multiplex PCR; TCRdb's copy has only in-frame clones and leaves some out. The table shows about 1.5 million clones, with 98% occurring only once. The clonotype comes from a man under 40 in good health. The sequenced material came from naive CD4+ T cells sorted from blood. Subset of the sample: CD45RA+ positively selected. The V gene is TRBV2, the J gene TRBJ1-4; unclear D gene. The CDR3 coding sequence is TGTGCCAGCATGGGAGCGGGGGAAAAACTGTTTTTT. Translated, it gives CASMGAGEKLFF.